These T cell receptor beta chains were read from a single sample in a study of control samples from healthy donors and cancer patients. Assay used: immunoSEQ multiplex PCR; TCRdb lists only in-frame clones, some missing. Of 150,000 to 200,000 clones listed, around 90% are singletons. The specimen was blood. The receptor set was obtained from a man aged 25 to 40 in good health. CDR3s include the opening cysteine and the closing phenylalanine or tryptophan.

V	J	CDR3
TRBV7-3	TRBJ1-1	CASSSTGGGTEAFF
TRBV7-8	TRBJ1-1	CASSSGGWNTEAFF
TRBV10-3	TRBJ2-3	CAISGGGTGLTDTQYF
TRBV5-1	TRBJ2-7	CASSLGDRANEQYF
TRBV25-1	TRBJ1-2	CASSEYGVNYGYTF
TRBV6-6	TRBJ1-2	CASSSSLTGRSGHTF
TRBV28	TRBJ1-2	CASSLTSTGEYGYTF
TRBV6-5	TRBJ1-1	CASRVDRNTEAFF
TRBV7-9	TRBJ1-2	CASGIGSWHGYTF
TRBV19	TRBJ2-2	CASSIRGGFGGELFF
TRBV5-4	TRBJ1-6	CASSLEQLNSPLHF
TRBV5-6	TRBJ1-2	CASRPRQGNYGYTF
TRBV5-1	TRBJ2-5	CASSSTEETQYF
TRBV7-2	TRBJ2-1	CASTAAVEQFF
TRBV2	TRBJ2-2	CASSRWNTGELFF
TRBV28	TRBJ1-2	CASSSSGQINYGYTF
TRBV3-1/TRBV3-2	TRBJ2-7	CASSQVPYEQYF
TRBV30	TRBJ2-7	CAWSQPPGEQYF
TRBV18	TRBJ2-7	CASSRAAGGAYEQYF
TRBV27	TRBJ2-1	CASSLWVAGVAQQFF
TRBV7-8	TRBJ2-7	CASSLGPPRTGTGGTYEQYF
TRBV20-1	TRBJ2-7	CSADEQYF
TRBV5-4	TRBJ2-5	CASSLRSQETQYF
TRBV25-1	TRBJ1-1	CASRQGNTEAFF